This TCR beta chain was retrieved from a study of molecular identifiers for immune sequencing clone quantification. Broader study findings: In a background of 900,000 to 1,000,000 naive cells, spiked Jurkat TCR RNA from one cell was reportedly detectable. Highly expanded clone sizes could be underestimated by identical TCR molecules sharing a barcode. Clones with over 20 RNA copies captured over 99% of effector molecules but under 1% of naive ones.

Germline V CDR1 and CDR2: LGHNA, YNFKEQ. This CDR3 spans 14 amino acids. Libraries of bulk TCR were made by previously described methods (with listed TCR primers). Each CDR3 protein gets one entry after TCRdb re-called the PCR reads with MiXCR. The sample lists about 640,000 distinct CDR3 sequences; 20% were seen once. The table lists this clonotype with many counts. Its specificity is unknown. A read error may account for a junction end that differs from germline. Material: naive CD8+ T cells from blood, with Jurkat cell RNA spiked in. Subset specified: FACS-sorted CD8+CD4-CCR7+CD45RA+ naive T cells. The sequence was obtained from a human donor in good health. Some libraries in this study had Jurkat cell RNA spiked in. The chain carries TRBV4-2 and TRBJ2-2; no clear D. CDR3 DNA: TGTGCCAGCACCCAATTAGATAACCCCGGGGAGCTGTTTTTT. This codes for CASTQLDNPGELFF.